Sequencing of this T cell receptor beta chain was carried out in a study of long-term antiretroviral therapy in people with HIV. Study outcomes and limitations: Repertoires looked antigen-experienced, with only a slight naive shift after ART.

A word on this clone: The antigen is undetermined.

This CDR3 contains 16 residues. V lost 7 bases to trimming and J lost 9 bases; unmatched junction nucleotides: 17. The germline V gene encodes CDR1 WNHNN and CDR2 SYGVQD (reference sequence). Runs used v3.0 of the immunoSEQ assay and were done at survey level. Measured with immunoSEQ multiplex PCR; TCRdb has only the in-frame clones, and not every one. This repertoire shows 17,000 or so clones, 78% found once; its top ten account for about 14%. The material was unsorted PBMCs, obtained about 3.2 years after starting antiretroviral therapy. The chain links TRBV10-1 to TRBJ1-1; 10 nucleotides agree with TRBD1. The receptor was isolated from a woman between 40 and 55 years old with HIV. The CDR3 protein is CASTPHTDRGEGKAFF. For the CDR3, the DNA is TGCGCCAGCACCCCTCACACGGACAGGGGGGAAGGTAAAGCTTTCTTT.